The sequence of this TCR beta chain was determined in a study of blood T cell repertoires in COVID-19. At the level of the study: Acute and convalescent COVID-19 samples came from the United States, Italy and Spain.

A single count supports this clone. Under the authors' procedure: Cell counts per sample came from amplifying reference gene primers. Assay: immunoSEQ multiplex PCR; the TCRdb copy retains only in-frame clones and omits some. The D gene and trimming were derived from the DNA, and the V and J assignments and clone size from that table. Of 110,000 or so clones in the sample, around 84% were seen once. V lost 0 bases and J lost 2; bases outside the gene matches: 2. The CDR3 has 15 amino acids. Germline CDR1 reads SGDLS; CDR2 reads YYNGEE. This TCR was sampled from a woman in her thirties or forties with acute or convalescent COVID-19. V usage is TRBV9 and J usage is TRBJ2-1; 7 positions match TRBD2. The sequenced sample consisted of peripheral blood. The DNA of the CDR3 is TGTGCCAGCAGCGTAGGCGGGGGAACCTACAATGAGCAGTTCTTC. Translating gives CASSVGGGTYNEQFF. The full variable domain, its missing parts supplied by reference TRBV9 and TRBJ2-1, is DSGVTQTPKHLITATGQRVTLRCSPRSGDLSVYWYQQSLDQGLQFLIQYYNGEERAKGNILERFSAQQFPDLHSELNLSSLELGDSALYFCASSVGGGTYNEQFFGPGTRLTVL.